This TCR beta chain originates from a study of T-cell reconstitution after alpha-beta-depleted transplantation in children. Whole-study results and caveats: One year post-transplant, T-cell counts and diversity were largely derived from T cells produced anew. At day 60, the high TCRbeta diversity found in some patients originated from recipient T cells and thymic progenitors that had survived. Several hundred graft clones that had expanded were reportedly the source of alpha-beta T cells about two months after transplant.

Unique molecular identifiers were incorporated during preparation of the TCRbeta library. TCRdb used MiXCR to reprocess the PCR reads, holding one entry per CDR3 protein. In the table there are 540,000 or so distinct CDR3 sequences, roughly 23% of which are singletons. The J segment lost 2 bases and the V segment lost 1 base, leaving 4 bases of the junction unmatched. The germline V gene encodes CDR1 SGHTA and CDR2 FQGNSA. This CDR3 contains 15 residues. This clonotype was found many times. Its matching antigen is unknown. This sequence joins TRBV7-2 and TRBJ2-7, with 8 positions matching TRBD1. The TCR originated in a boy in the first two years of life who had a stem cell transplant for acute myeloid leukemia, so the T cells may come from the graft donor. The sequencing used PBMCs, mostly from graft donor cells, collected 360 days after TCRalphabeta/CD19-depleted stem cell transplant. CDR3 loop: CASSLVGTGPYEQYF. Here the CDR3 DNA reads TGTGCCAGCAGCTTAGTCGGGACAGGCCCCTACGAGCAGTACTTC.